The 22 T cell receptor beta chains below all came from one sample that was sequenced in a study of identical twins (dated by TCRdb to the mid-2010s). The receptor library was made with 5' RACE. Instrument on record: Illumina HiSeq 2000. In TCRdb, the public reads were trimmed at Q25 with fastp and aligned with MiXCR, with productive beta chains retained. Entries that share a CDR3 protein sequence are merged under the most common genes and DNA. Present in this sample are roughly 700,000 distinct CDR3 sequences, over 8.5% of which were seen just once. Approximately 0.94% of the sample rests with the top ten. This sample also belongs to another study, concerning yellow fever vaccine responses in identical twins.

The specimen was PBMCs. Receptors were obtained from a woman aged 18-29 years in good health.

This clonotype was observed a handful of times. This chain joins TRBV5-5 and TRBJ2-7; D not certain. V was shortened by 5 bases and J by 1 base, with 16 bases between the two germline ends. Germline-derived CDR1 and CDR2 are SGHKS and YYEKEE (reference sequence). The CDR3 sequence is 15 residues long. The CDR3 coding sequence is TGTGCCAGCAGTCGCGACCCCAGTCGGTCCTACGAGCAGTACTTC. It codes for CASSRDPSRSYEQYF.

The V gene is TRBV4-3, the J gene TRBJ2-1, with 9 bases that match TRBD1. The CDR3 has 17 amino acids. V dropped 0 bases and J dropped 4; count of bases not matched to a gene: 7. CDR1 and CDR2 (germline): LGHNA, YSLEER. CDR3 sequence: CASSQDPGTGLYNEQFF. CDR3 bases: TGCGCCAGCAGCCAAGATCCGGGGACAGGGCTATACAATGAGCAGTTCTTC.

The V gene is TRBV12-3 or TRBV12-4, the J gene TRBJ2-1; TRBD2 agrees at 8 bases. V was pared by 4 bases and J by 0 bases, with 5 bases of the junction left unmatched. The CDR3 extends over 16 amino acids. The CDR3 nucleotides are TGTGCCAGCAGTTACGCGGGGGGTAGCTCCTACAATGAGCAGTTCTTC. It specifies CASSYAGGSSYNEQFF.

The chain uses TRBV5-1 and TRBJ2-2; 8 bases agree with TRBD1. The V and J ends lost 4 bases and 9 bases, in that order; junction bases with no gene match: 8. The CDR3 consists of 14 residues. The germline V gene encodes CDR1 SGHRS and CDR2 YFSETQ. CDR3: CASSHGQGSRELFF. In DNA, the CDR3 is TGCGCCAGCAGCCACGGACAGGGATCAAGGGAGCTGTTTTTT. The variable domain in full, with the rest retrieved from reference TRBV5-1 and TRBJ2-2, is KAGVTQTPRYLIKTRGQQVTLSCSPISGHRSVSWYQQTPGQGLQFLFEYFSETQRNKGNFPGRFSGRQFSNSRSEMNVSTLELGDSALYLCASSHGQGSRELFFGEGSRLTVL.

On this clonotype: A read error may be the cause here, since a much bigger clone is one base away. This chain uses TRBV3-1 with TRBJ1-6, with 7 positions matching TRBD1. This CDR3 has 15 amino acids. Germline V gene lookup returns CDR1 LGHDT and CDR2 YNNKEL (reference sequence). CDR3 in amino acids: CATSHGQVKNSPLHF. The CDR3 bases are TGTGCCACCAGCCACGGACAGGTCAAGAATTCACCCCTCCACTTT.

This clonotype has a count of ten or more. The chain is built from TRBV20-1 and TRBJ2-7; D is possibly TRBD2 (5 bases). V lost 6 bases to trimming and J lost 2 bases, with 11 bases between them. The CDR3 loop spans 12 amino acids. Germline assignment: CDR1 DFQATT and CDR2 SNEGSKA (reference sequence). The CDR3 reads CSAEDGAYEQYF. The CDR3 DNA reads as TGCAGTGCGGAGGACGGAGCCTACGAGCAGTACTTC.

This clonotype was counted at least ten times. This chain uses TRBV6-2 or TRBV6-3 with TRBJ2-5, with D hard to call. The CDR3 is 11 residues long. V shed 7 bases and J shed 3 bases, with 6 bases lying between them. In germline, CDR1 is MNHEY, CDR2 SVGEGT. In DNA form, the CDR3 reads TGTGCCAGCACCTCGGAAGAGACCCAGTACTTC. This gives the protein CASTSEETQYF.

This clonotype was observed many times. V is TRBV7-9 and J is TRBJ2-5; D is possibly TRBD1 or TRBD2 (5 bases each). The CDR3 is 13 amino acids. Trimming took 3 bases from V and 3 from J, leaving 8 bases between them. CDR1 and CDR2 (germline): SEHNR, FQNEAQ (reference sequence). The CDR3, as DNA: TGTGCCAGCAGCTTGCGAGGGGAAGAGACCCAGTACTTC. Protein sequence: CASSLRGEETQYF.

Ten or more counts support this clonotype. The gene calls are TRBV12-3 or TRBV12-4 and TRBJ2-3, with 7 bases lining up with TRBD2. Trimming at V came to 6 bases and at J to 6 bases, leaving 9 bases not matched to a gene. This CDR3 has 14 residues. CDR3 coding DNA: TGTGCCAGCAGGCGGGAGAACGGAGTGGATACGCAGTATTTT. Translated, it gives CASRRENGVDTQYF.

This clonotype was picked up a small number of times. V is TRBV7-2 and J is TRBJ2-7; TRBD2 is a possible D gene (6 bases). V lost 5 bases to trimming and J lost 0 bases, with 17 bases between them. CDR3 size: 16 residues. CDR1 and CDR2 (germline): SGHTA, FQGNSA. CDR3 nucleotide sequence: TGTGCCAGCAGCCCGAACTATGGGGAGGTCTCCTACGAGCAGTACTTC. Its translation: CASSPNYGEVSYEQYF.

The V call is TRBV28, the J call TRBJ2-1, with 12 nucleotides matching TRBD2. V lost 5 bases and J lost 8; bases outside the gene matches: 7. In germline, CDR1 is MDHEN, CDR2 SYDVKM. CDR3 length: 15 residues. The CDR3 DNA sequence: TGTGCCAGCAGTGGACTAGCGGGGAACGGCGATGAGCAGTTCTTC. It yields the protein CASSGLAGNGDEQFF.

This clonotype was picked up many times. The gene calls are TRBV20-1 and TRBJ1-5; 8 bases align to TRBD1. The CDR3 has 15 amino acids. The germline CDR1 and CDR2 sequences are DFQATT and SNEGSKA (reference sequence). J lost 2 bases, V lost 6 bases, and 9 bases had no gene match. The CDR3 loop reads CSAHRTGFGNQPQHF. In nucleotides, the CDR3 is TGCAGTGCCCACCGGACAGGGTTCGGCAATCAGCCCCAGCATTTT.

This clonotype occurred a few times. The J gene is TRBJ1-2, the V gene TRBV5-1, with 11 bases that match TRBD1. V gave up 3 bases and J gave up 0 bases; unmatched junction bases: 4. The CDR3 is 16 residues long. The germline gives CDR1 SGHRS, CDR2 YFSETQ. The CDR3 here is CASSSGQGASNYGYTF. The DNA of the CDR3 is TGCGCCAGCAGCTCCGGACAGGGGGCGTCTAACTATGGCTACACCTTC.

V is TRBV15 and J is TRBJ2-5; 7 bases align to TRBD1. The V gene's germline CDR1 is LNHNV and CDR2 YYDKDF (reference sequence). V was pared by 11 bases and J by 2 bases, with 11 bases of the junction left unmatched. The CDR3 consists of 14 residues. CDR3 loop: CAPLRDRPQETQYF. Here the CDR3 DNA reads TGTGCCCCCCTTCGGGACAGACCTCAAGAGACCCAGTACTTC.

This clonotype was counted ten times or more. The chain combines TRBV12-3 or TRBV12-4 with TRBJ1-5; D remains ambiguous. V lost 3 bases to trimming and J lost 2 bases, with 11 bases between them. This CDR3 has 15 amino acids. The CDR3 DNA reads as TGTGCCAGCAGTTTCACGGGGTACGGCAATCAGCCCCAGCATTTT. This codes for CASSFTGYGNQPQHF.

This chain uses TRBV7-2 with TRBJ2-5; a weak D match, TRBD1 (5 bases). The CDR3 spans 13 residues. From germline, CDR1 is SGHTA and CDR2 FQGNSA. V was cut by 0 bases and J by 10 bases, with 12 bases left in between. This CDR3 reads CASSLAQGWDQYF. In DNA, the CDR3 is TGTGCCAGCAGCTTAGCGCAGGGTTGGGACCAGTACTTC.

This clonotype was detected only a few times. As DNA, the CDR3 is TGTGCCAGCAGTACCCTCTCTGGGGCCAACGTCCTGACTTTC. Translation: CASSTLSGANVLTF. J is TRBJ2-6 and V is TRBV6-1; D is unresolved. The CDR3 length is 14 residues. In germline, CDR1 is MNHNS, CDR2 SASEGT. Trimming left V 5 bases short and J 0 bases short, with 5 bases between.

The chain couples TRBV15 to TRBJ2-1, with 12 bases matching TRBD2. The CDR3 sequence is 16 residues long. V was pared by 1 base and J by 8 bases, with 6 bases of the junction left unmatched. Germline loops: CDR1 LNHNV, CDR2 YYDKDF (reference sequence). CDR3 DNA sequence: TGTGCCACCAGCAGAGGAGGGACTAGCGGGTGGGATGAGCAGTTCTTC. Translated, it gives CATSRGGTSGWDEQFF.

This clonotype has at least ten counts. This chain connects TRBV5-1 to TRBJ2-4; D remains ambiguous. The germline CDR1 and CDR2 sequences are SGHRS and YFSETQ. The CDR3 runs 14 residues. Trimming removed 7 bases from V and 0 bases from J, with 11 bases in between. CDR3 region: CASLPGEAKNIQYF. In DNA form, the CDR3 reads TGCGCCAGCCTTCCGGGCGAAGCCAAAAACATTCAGTACTTC.

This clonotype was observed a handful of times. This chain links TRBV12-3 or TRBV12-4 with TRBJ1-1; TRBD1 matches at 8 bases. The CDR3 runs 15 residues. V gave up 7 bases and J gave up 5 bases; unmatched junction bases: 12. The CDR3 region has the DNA TGTGCCAGCACCTTGGGGCAGGGGGCTTGGACTGAAGCTTTCTTT. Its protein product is CASTLGQGAWTEAFF.

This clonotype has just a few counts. The CDR3 spells CASSLKGGIPRHQETQYF. For the CDR3, the DNA is TGTGCCAGCAGTTTAAAGGGTGGAATTCCCAGACACCAAGAGACCCAGTACTTC. The chain is built from TRBV27 and TRBJ2-5; no firm D call. Germline CDR1 and CDR2: MNHEY and SMNVEV (reference sequence). The CDR3 length is 18 residues. V was pared by 2 bases and J by 0 bases, with 19 bases between.

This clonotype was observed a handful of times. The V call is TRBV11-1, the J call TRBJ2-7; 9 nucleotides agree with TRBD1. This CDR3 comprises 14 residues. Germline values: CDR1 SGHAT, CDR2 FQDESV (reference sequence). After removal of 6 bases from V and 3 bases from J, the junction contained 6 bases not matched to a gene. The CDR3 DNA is TGTGCCAGCAGAAGGACAGGGGATTACTACGAGCAGTACTTC. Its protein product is CASRRTGDYYEQYF.